This TCR beta chain was captured in a study of blood T cell repertoires in COVID-19. Study-level background: PBMCs, B-cell-depleted T cells, or T cells provided the cDNA or gDNA that made up the material.

Before being deemed recovered, Cohort 3 donors had two negative PCRs, clearance, or symptom resolution. The junction had 13 bases not matched to a gene; V was cut back by 4 bases and J by 6 bases. The CDR3 contains 15 residues. Per the germline V gene, CDR1 is SGHRS and CDR2 is YFSETQ. Generated by immunoSEQ multiplex PCR, the TCRdb table keeps only in-frame clones and is missing some. The table has about 300,000 clones, 85% to 90% seen once. This TCR came from a man younger than 45 who had recovered from COVID-19. The rearrangement links TRBV5-1 to TRBJ2-7; the match to TRBD1 covers 7 bases. The sample taken for sequencing was PBMCs or T cells enriched from blood (not recorded which). The DNA for the CDR3 is TGCGCCAGCAGCCCCAGTCCCGGGACAGAGGCCGAGCAGTACTTC. It yields the protein CASSPSPGTEAEQYF.